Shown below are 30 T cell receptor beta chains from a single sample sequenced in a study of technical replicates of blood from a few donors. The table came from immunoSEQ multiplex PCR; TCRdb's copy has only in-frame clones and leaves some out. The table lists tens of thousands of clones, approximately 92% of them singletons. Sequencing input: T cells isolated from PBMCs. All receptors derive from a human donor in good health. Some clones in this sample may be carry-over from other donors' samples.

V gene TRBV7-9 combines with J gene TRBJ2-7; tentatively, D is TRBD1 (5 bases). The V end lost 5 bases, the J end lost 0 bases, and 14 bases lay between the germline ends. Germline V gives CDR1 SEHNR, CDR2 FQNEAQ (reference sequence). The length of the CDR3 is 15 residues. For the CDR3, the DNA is TGTGCCAGCAGCCCTAGGACACTACACTCCTACGAGCAGTACTTC. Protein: CASSPRTLHSYEQYF.

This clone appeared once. CDR3 region: CSGSGEVAEKLFF. CDR3 bases: TGCAGCGGAAGTGGGGAGGTGGCTGAAAAACTGTTTTTT. V is TRBV29-1 and J is TRBJ1-4; D gene ambiguous. Germline V CDR1 and CDR2: SQVTM, ANQGSEA. CDR3 size: 13 residues. Deletions cut 7 bases from V and 7 bases from J, with 16 bases between. The full variable domain, with the rest looked up from reference TRBV29-1 and TRBJ1-4, is SAVISQKPSRDICQRGTSLTIQCQVDSQVTMMFWYRQQPGQSLTLIATANQGSEATYESGFVIDKFPISRPNLTFSTLTVSNMSPEDSSIYLCSGSGEVAEKLFFGSGTQLSVL.

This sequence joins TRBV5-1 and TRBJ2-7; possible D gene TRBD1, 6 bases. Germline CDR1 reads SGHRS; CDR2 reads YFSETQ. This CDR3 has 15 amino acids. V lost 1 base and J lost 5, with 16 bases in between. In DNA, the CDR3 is TGCGCCAGCAGCTTGTCCTCAGGGGCAAGTCACGAGCAGTACTTC. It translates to CASSLSSGASHEQYF. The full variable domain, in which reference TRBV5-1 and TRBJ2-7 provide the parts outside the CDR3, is KAGVTQTPRYLIKTRGQQVTLSCSPISGHRSVSWYQQTPGQGLQFLFEYFSETQRNKGNFPGRFSGRQFSNSRSEMNVSTLELGDSALYLCASSLSSGASHEQYFGPGTRLTVT.

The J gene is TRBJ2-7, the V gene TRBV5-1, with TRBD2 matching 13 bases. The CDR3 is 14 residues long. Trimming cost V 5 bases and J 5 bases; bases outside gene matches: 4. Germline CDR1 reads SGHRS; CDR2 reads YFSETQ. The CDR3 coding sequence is TGCGCCAGCAGAAGGACTAGCGGGAGTCACGAGCAGTACTTC. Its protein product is CASRRTSGSHEQYF.

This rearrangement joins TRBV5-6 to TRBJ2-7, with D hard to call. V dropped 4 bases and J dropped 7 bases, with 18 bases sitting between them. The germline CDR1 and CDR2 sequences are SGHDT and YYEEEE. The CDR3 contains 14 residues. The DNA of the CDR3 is TGTGCCAGCAGCCAAACCCGTTTTCTAAATGAGCAGTACTTC. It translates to CASSQTRFLNEQYF.

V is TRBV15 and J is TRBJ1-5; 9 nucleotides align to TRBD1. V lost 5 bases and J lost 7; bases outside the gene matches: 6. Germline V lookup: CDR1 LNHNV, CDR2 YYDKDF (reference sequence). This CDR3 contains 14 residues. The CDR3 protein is CATSRDGTGQPQHF. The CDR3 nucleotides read TGTGCCACCAGCCGTGATGGGACAGGGCAGCCCCAGCATTTT.

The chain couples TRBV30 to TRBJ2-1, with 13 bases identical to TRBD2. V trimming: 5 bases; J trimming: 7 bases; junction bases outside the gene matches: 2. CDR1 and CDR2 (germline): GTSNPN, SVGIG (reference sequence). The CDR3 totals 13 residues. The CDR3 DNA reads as TGTGCCTGGGGGACTAGCGGGACAAATGAGCAGTTCTTC. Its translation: CAWGTSGTNEQFF. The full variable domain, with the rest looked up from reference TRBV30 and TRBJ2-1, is SQTIHQWPATLVQPVGSPLSLECTVEGTSNPNLYWYRQAAGRGLQLLFYSVGIGQISSEVPQNLSASRPQDRQFILSSKKLLLSDSGFYLCAWGTSGTNEQFFGPGTRLTVL.

The DNA of the CDR3 is TGTGCCATCAGCAACGGTTACGAGCAGTACTTC. Translation gives CAISNGYEQYF. V and J are TRBV10-3 and TRBJ2-7, with unresolved D. The germline V gene has CDR1 ENHRY and CDR2 SYGVKD. CDR3 size: 11 residues. V lost 6 bases and J lost 4, with 7 bases in between.

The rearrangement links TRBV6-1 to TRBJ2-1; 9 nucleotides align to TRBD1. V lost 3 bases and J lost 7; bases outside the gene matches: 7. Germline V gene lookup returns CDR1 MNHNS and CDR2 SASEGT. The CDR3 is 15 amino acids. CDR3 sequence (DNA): TGTGCCAGCAGTGAGCTCGGGACAGGGCGGAATGAGCAGTTCTTC. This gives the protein CASSELGTGRNEQFF.

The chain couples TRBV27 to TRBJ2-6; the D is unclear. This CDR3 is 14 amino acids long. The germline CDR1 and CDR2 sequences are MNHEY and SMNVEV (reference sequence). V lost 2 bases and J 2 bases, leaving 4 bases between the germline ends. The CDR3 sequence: CASSLVAGANVLTF. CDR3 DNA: TGTGCCAGCAGTTTAGTAGCTGGGGCCAACGTCCTGACTTTC. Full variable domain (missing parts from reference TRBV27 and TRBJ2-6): EAQVTQNPRYLITVTGKKLTVTCSQNMNHEYMSWYRQDPGLGLRQIYYSMNVEVTDKGDVPEGYKVSRKEKRNFPLILESPSPNQTSLYFCASSLVAGANVLTFGAGSRLTVL.

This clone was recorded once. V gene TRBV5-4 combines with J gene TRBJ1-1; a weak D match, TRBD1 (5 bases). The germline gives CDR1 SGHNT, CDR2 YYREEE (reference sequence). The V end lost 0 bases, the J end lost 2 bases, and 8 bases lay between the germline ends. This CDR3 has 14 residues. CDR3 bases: TGTGCCAGCAGCTTGGGGTGGGGCAACACTGAAGCTTTCTTT. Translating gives CASSLGWGNTEAFF.

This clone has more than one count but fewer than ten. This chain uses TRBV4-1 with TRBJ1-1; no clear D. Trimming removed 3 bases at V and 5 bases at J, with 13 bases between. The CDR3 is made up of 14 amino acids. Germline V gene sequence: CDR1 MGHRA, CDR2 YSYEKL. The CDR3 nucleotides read TGCGCCAGCAGCCATCCTGGGCTTGAGACTGAAGCTTTCTTT. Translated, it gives CASSHPGLETEAFF.

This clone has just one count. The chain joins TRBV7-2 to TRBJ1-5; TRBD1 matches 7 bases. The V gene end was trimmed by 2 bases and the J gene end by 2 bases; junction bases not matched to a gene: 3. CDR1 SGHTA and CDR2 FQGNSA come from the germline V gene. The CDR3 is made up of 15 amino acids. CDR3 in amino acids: CASSLFGQGNQPQHF. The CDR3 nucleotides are TGTGCCAGCAGCTTATTTGGACAGGGCAATCAGCCCCAGCATTTT.

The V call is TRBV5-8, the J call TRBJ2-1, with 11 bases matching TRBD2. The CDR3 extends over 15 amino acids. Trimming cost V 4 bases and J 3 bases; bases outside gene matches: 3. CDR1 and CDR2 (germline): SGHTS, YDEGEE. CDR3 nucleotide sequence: TGTGCCAGCAGCGTCGGACTAGCGGGCTACAATGAGCAGTTCTTC. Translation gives CASSVGLAGYNEQFF.

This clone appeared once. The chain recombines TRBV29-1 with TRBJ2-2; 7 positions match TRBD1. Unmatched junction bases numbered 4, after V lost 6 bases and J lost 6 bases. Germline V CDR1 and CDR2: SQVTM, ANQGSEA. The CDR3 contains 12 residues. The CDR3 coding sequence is TGCAGCGTCGAGGGGGCAGCCGGGGAGCTGTTTTTT. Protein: CSVEGAAGELFF.

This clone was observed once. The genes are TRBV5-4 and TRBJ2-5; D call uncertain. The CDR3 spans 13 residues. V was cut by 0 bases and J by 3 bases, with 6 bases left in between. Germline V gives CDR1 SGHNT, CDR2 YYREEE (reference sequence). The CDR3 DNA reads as TGTGCCAGCAGCTTGGACGGTGAAGAGACCCAGTACTTC. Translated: CASSLDGEETQYF.

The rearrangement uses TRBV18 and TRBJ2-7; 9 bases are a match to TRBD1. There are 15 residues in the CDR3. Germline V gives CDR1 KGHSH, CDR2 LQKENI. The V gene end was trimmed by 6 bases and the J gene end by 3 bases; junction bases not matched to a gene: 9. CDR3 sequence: CASSPGSTGGYEQYF. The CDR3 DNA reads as TGTGCCAGCTCGCCGGGGTCGACAGGGGGCTACGAGCAGTACTTC.

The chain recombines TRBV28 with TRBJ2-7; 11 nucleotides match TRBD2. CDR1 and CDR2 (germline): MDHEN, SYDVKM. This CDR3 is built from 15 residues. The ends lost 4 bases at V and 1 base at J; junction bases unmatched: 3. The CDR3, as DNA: TGTGCCAGCAGTTCGACTAGCGGGACTTCCTACGAGCAGTACTTC. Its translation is CASSSTSGTSYEQYF.

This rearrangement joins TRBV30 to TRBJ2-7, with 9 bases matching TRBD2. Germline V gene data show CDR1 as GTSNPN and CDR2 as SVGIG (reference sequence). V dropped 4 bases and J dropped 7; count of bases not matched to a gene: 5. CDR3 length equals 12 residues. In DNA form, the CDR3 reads TGTGCCTGGATTATAGCGGGAGAAGAGCAGTACTTC. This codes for CAWIIAGEEQYF.

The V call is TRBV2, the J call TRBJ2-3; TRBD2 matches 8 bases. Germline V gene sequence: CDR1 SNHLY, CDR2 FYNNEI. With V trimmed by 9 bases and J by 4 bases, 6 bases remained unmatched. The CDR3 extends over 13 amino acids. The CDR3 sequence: CASLQRESDTQYF. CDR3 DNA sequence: TGTGCCAGTCTTCAGCGGGAGTCAGATACGCAGTATTTT.

DNA of the CDR3: TGTGCCAGCAGTCGCCTCCGGGACAGGGGGCCCGAGCAGTACTTC. Its protein is CASSRLRDRGPEQYF. This sequence joins TRBV28 and TRBJ2-7, with 12 bases fitting TRBD1. Per the germline V gene, CDR1 is MDHEN and CDR2 is SYDVKM. After removal of 5 bases from V and 6 bases from J, the junction contained 8 bases not matched to a gene. CDR3 size: 15 residues.

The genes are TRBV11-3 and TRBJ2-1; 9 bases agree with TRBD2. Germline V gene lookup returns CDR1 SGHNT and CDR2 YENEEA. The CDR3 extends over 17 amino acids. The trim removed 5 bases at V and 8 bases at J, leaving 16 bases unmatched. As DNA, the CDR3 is TGTGCCAGCAGCCCGCCTCTTGGCGGGAGGGCGCTCGATGAGCAGTTCTTC. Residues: CASSPPLGGRALDEQFF.

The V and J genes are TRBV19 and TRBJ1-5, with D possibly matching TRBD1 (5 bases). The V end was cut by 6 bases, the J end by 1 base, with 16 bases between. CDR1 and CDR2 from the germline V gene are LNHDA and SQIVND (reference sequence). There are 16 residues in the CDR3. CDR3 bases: TGTGCCAGTAGCGACTTATCAGGGAAGAGCAATCAGCCCCAGCATTTT. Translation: CASSDLSGKSNQPQHF.

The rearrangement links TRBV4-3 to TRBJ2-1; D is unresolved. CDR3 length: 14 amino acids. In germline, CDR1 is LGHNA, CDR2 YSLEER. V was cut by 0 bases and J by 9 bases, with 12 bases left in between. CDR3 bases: TGCGCCAGCAGCCAAGACATCTACCTAAGTGAGCAGTTCTTC. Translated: CASSQDIYLSEQFF.

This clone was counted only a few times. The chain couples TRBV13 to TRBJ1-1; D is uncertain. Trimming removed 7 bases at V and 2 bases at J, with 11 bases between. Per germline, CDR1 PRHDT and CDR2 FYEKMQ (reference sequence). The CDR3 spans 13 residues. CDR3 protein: CASTPRRNTEAFF. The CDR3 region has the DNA TGTGCCAGCACCCCTAGAAGAAACACTGAAGCTTTCTTT.

The CDR3 bases are TGTGCCAGCAGCCCAGCCCAGGGGTTCACTGAAGCTTTCTTT. Its translation is CASSPAQGFTEAFF. The chain joins TRBV9 to TRBJ1-1, with D possibly TRBD1 on 6 matching bases. Germline V gene sequence: CDR1 SGDLS, CDR2 YYNGEE. There are 14 residues in the CDR3. The V end was cut by 4 bases, the J end by 4 bases, with 14 bases between.

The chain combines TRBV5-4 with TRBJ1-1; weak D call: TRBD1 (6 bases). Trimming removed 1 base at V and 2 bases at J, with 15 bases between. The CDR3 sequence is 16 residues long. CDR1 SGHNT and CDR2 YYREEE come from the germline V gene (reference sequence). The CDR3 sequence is CASSLPFWGRNTEAFF. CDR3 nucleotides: TGTGCCAGCAGCTTGCCTTTTTGGGGGCGAAACACTGAAGCTTTCTTT.

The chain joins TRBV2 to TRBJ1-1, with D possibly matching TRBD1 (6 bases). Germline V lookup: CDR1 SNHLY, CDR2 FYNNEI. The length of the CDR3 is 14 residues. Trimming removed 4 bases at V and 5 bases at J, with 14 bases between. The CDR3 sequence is CASSVSGARTEAFF. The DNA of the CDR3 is TGTGCCAGCAGTGTTTCAGGGGCGAGGACTGAAGCTTTCTTT.

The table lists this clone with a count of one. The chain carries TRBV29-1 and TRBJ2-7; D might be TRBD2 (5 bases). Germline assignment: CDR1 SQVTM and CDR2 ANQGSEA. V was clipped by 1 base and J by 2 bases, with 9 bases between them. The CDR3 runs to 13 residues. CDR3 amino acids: CSVEGTQAYEQYF. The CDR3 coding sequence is TGCAGCGTTGAAGGGACTCAAGCCTACGAGCAGTACTTC.

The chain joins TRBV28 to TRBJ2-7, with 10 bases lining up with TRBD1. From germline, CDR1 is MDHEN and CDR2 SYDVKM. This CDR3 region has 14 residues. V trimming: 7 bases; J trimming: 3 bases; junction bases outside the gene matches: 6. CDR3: CASTETGGFYEQYF. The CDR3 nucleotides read TGTGCCAGCACCGAGACAGGGGGCTTCTACGAGCAGTACTTC. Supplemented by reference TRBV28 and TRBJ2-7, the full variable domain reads DVKVTQSSRYLVKRTGEKVFLECVQDMDHENMFWYRQDPGLGLRLIYFSYDVKMKEKGDIPEGYSVSREKKERFSLILESASTNQTSMYLCASTETGGFYEQYFGPGTRLTVT.